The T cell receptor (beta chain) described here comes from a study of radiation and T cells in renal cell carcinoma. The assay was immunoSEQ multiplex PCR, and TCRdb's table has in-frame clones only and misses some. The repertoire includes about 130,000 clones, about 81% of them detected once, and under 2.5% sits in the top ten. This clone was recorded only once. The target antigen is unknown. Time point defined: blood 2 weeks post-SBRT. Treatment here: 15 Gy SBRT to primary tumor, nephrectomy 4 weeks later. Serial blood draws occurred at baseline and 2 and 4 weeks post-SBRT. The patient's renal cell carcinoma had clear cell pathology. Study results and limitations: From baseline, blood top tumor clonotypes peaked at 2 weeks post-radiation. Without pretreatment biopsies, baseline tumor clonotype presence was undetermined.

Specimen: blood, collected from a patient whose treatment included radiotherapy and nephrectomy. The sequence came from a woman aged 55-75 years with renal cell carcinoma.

The CDR3 spells CASSLGVHQEAFF. The CDR3 coding sequence is TGTGCCAGCAGCTTAGGGGTACATCAGGAAGCTTTCTTT. The V and J genes are TRBV7-2 and TRBJ1-1; D unclear. Looked up from germline, CDR1 is SGHTA and CDR2 is FQGNSA. With 1 base removed from V and 8 bases from J, the gap between germline ends came to 11 bases. CDR3 length: 13 residues.